This TCR beta chain stems from a study of blood T cell repertoires in COVID-19. V was cut by 0 bases and J by 6 bases, with 9 bases left in between. Germline CDR1 reads LGHNT; CDR2 reads FRNRAP. This CDR3 region has 14 residues. Using immunoSEQ multiplex PCR, the repertoire was profiled, and TCRdb retains in-frame clones only, with some absent. The table lists over 110,000 clones, around 89% of them singletons. The origin of this receptor is a human donor in a cohort sampled during active COVID-19. The rearrangement uses TRBV12-5 and TRBJ1-5; the D is unclear. Sequenced material: peripheral blood. The CDR3: CASGLVYRTQPQHF. For the CDR3, the DNA is TGTGCTAGTGGTTTGGTATACAGAACTCAGCCCCAGCATTTT.